Below, one T cell receptor beta chain is given with its context. The antigen is not known. These data originate in a study of regulatory T cells in long-lasting Graves disease. Time point given: newly diagnosed GD, antithyroid drugs for less than 3 months. Generation of the TCR library employed RNA extracted from PBMCs. The V segment lost 0 bases and the J segment 3 bases; nucleotides outside the gene matches: 4. The CDR3 spans 16 residues. Germline values: CDR1 SEHNR, CDR2 FQNEAQ (reference sequence). Study results and caveats: Persistent Graves' patients had lower TCR diversity than newly diagnosed ones. It was possible that the small sample size reduced accuracy.

The authors built TCR beta libraries using iRepertoire HTBI primers and Arm-PCR of CDR3 regions. TCRdb processed the multiplex PCR reads anew with MiXCR; each CDR3 protein has one entry. The sample gives about 560,000 distinct CDR3 sequences, 15% to 20% of which show up once; around 13% is in the top ten. These data are also associated with another study on T cells in Graves' hyperthyroidism and ophthalmopathy. That publication notes: For Graves' hyperthyroidism to be stable, ophthalmopathy could not progress within 18 months.

The sequencing used peripheral blood mononuclear cells (PBMCs), collected at new diagnosis, from a patient treated with antithyroid drugs. The rearrangement joins TRBV7-9 to TRBJ2-2; TRBD1 agrees at 7 bases. This TCR came from a man between 18 and 35 years old with Graves disease. CDR3 DNA: TGTGCCAGCAGCTTAGCGCGCCAGGGGGACACCGGGGAGCTGTTTTTT. Encoded protein: CASSLARQGDTGELFF.